These 27 T cell receptor beta chains originate from one sample sequenced in a study of cytomegalovirus exposure and HLA in healthy donors. A multiplex PCR was run with 60 Vbeta primers and 13 Jbeta primers. Clones were sequenced by immunoSEQ multiplex PCR, and TCRdb holds only the in-frame ones, with some missing. This sample has about 100,000 clones; approximately 71% occur once, and the top ten carry about a sixth. Sequencing used PBMCs. These receptors originate from a woman under 30 in good health and CMV-seropositive.

This clone was picked up a small number of times. The V call is TRBV4-2, the J call TRBJ1-2; D is uncertain. CDR3 length equals 15 residues. The V end lost 2 bases, the J end lost 2 bases, and 12 bases lay between the germline ends. CDR1 and CDR2 from the germline V gene are LGHNA and YNFKEQ. This chain's CDR3 is CASSQPGLPNYGYTF. DNA of the CDR3: TGTGCCAGCAGCCAACCTGGGCTACCAAACTATGGCTACACCTTC.

The chain uses TRBV7-2 and TRBJ2-7; 7 bases match TRBD2. The germline V gene has CDR1 SGHTA and CDR2 FQGNSA. The V segment lost 3 bases and the J segment 3 bases; nucleotides outside the gene matches: 8. The length of the CDR3 is 15 residues. The CDR3 spells CASSLGRGEVYEQYF. The CDR3 DNA follows: TGTGCCAGCAGCTTGGGACGGGGGGAGGTCTACGAGCAGTACTTC.

The DNA for the CDR3 is TGTGCCAGCAGCCAACGAAGGGGCGCAAGCGCTGAAGCTTTCTTT. This encodes CASSQRRGASAEAFF. This chain uses TRBV14 with TRBJ1-1; weak D call: TRBD1 (5 bases). V was clipped by 2 bases and J by 6 bases, with 16 bases between them. CDR1 is SGHDN, CDR2 FVKESK, per germline. This CDR3 spans 15 amino acids.

There are a few counts of this clone. The chain recombines TRBV7-2 with TRBJ1-2; D is perhaps TRBD1 (5 bases). Looked up from germline, CDR1 is SGHTA and CDR2 is FQGNSA. This CDR3 contains 15 residues. Trimming removed 2 bases from V and 5 bases from J, with 15 bases in between. CDR3 bases: TGTGCCAGCAGCTTACACGGGGGAGGTCTATATGGCTACACCTTC. As protein: CASSLHGGGLYGYTF.

V gene TRBV21-1 combines with J gene TRBJ2-7; the table's TRBD2 call for D was not verified on the DNA. TRBV21-1 is termed a pseudogene. The CDR3 runs to 18 residues. The CDR3 DNA follows: TGTGCCAGCAGCAAACCCCGAACGGTACGGCGGGGGTCCTACGAGCAGTACTTC. Translation: CASSKPRTVRRGSYEQYF.

This chain joins TRBV2 and TRBJ2-5; no reliable D call. The CDR3 runs 17 residues. Trimming shortened V by 0 bases and J by 3 bases, and 17 bases separated the two germline ends. Germline loops: CDR1 SNHLY, CDR2 FYNNEI. The CDR3 reads CASSEAGVGVREETQYF. The DNA of the CDR3 is TGTGCCAGCAGTGAAGCAGGCGTGGGCGTCAGAGAAGAGACCCAGTACTTC.

The V gene is TRBV6-5, the J gene TRBJ1-1; D is unresolved. CDR1 is MNHEY, CDR2 SVGAGI, per germline. V was trimmed by 2 bases and J by 0 bases, leaving 10 bases between them. The CDR3 is 15 residues long. CDR3 nucleotides: TGTGCCAGCAGTTACGGCCAATTGGTGAACACTGAAGCTTTCTTT. Amino acids: CASSYGQLVNTEAFF.

This clone was seen only once. The chain links TRBV7-2 to TRBJ1-2, with D possibly being TRBD1 (6 bases). Trimming took 6 bases from V and 5 from J, leaving 16 bases between them. The germline gives CDR1 SGHTA, CDR2 FQGNSA. The CDR3 covers 14 residues. This CDR3 reads CASSSEGRGYGYTF. DNA for the CDR3: TGTGCCAGCAGTTCCGAAGGCAGGGGATATGGCTACACCTTC.

The rearrangement uses TRBV6-5 and TRBJ1-5; 9 bases align to TRBD1. The CDR3 totals 15 residues. Germline V lookup: CDR1 MNHEY, CDR2 SVGAGI. V was pared by 5 bases and J by 5 bases, with 7 bases of the junction left unmatched. The CDR3 protein is CASSPSTGGDQPQHF. The CDR3 DNA is TGTGCCAGCAGTCCATCCACAGGGGGCGATCAGCCCCAGCATTTT.

This chain connects TRBV6-1 to TRBJ2-2; D remains ambiguous. Germline CDR1 is MNHNS and CDR2 is SASEGT. The CDR3 spans 12 residues. The germline V and J ends were trimmed by 1 base and 9 bases, with 6 bases remaining between them. The CDR3: CASSEGRRELFF. CDR3 coding DNA: TGTGCCAGCAGTGAAGGGCGGAGGGAGCTGTTTTTT.

The rearrangement links TRBV6-1 to TRBJ1-5; 9 positions match TRBD1. In germline, CDR1 is MNHNS, CDR2 SASEGT. V gave up 8 bases and J gave up 3 bases; unmatched junction bases: 8. The CDR3 is 15 residues long. CDR3 DNA sequence: TGTGCCAGCTCCGAGGGACAGGGCCACAATCAGCCCCAGCATTTT. It translates to CASSEGQGHNQPQHF.

As to this clone: A junction boundary mismatches the germline segment, possibly from a read error. Distinct nucleotide sequences in the sample also encode this CDR3. V usage is TRBV7-9 and J usage is TRBJ2-5, with TRBD1 matching 10 bases. The CDR3 spans 13 residues. CDR1 and CDR2 (germline): SEHNR, FQNEAQ (reference sequence). The CDR3 coding sequence is TGTGCCAGCAGCTCCGGGACAGGGGAGACTCAGTACTTC. It specifies CASSSGTGETQYF.

This chain uses TRBV11-1 with TRBJ1-2; no reliable D call. Trimming pared 4 bases from V and 4 bases from J, leaving 10 bases between. Germline V lookup: CDR1 SGHAT, CDR2 FQDESV (reference sequence). CDR3 length: 13 residues. The CDR3 region has the DNA TGTGCCAGCAGCTCAACCCGGGGCTATGGCTACACCTTC. Protein: CASSSTRGYGYTF.

The CDR3 sequence is CASSSTGGAFSGELFF. CDR3 in DNA: TGTGCCAGCAGCTCGACAGGGGGCGCTTTTTCCGGGGAGCTGTTTTTT. V is TRBV5-8 and J is TRBJ2-2; 10 nucleotides line up with TRBD1. The germline V gene encodes CDR1 SGHTS and CDR2 YDEGEE. V was clipped by 3 bases and J by 6 bases; unmatched bases: 8. This CDR3 has 16 amino acids.

This chain uses TRBV28 with TRBJ2-5; TRBD2 agrees at 8 bases. Germline V CDR1 and CDR2: MDHEN, SYDVKM. V dropped 2 bases and J dropped 5; count of bases not matched to a gene: 4. CDR3 length: 14 residues. The CDR3 is CASSLGGGGETQYF. The CDR3 coding sequence is TGTGCCAGCAGTTTAGGGGGCGGGGGGGAGACCCAGTACTTC.

The V call is TRBV9, the J call TRBJ2-7; unclear D gene. The CDR3 runs 14 residues. Trimming shortened V by 7 bases and J by 3 bases, and 17 bases separated the two germline ends. Germline V lookup: CDR1 SGDLS, CDR2 YYNGEE. As DNA, the CDR3 is TGTGCCAGCCCAAAACGGAGTCCCCACTACGAGCAGTACTTC. It is translated as CASPKRSPHYEQYF.

This chain joins TRBV5-6 and TRBJ2-3; D unresolved. The CDR3 spans 15 residues. V shed 0 bases and J shed 0 bases, with 8 bases lying between them. The V gene's germline CDR1 is SGHDT and CDR2 YYEEEE. The CDR3 region is CASSLGVTSTDTQYF. The CDR3 region has the DNA TGTGCCAGCAGCTTGGGCGTCACTAGCACAGATACGCAGTATTTT.

This sequence joins TRBV19 and TRBJ1-6; maybe TRBD1 (5 bases). Trimming took 1 base from V and 8 from J, leaving 6 bases between them. Per germline, CDR1 LNHDA and CDR2 SQIVND (reference sequence). CDR3 length: 13 amino acids. The DNA of the CDR3 is TGTGCCAGTAGTATAGCGGGGGATTCACCCCTCCACTTT. Amino acid sequence: CASSIAGDSPLHF.

In its sample, this clone was seen a few times. This chain connects TRBV5-4 to TRBJ2-7; tentatively, D is TRBD2 (5 bases). The germline gives CDR1 SGHNT, CDR2 YYREEE (reference sequence). Between the trimmed V and J ends, which lost 3 bases and 2 bases, there was a span of 15 bases. This CDR3 region has 15 residues. In nucleotides, the CDR3 is TGTGCCAGCAGCTCCCCTGGAGGCATGACCTACGAGCAGTACTTC. This gives the protein CASSSPGGMTYEQYF. Full variable domain (outside the CDR3, taken from reference TRBV5-4 and TRBJ2-7): ETGVTQSPTHLIKTRGQQVTLRCSSQSGHNTVSWYQQALGQGPQFIFQYYREEENGRGNFPPRFSGLQFPNYSSELNVNALELDDSALYLCASSSPGGMTYEQYFGPGTRLTVT.

This clone came up a few times. The chain combines TRBV5-1 with TRBJ1-3, with D perhaps matching TRBD1 (5 bases). V lost 4 bases and J lost 7, with 21 bases in between. CDR1 SGHRS and CDR2 YFSETQ come from the germline V gene. This CDR3 is 16 amino acids long. CDR3 nucleotide sequence: TGCGCCAGCAGCCCCGGACACGGGGGACTTCAGAACACCATATATTTT. It yields the protein CASSPGHGGLQNTIYF.

The J gene is TRBJ2-5, the V gene TRBV5-8; perhaps TRBD1 as D (6 bases). The end of the DNA is better explained by TRBJ2-7, so the J call may be wrong. The CDR3 covers 14 residues. Per germline, CDR1 SGHTS and CDR2 YDEGEE. The CDR3 DNA reads TGTGCCAGCATCAGCAACAGGGTCGAGGACGAGCAGTACTTC. It translates to CASISNRVEDEQYF.

The gene calls are TRBV27 and TRBJ1-3, with D perhaps TRBD1 (6 bases). V lost 5 bases and J 0 bases, leaving 11 bases between the germline ends. Germline CDR1 reads MNHEY; CDR2 reads SMNVEV (reference sequence). This CDR3 is 15 amino acids long. The CDR3 region is CASSPYRDSGNTIYF. CDR3 nucleotides: TGTGCCAGCAGTCCCTACAGGGACTCTGGAAACACCATATATTTT.

The CDR3 nucleotides are TGCGCCAGCAGCCAAGCCGGACTAGCACCCACAGATACGCAGTATTTT. This encodes CASSQAGLAPTDTQYF. The rearrangement uses TRBV4-3 and TRBJ2-3; 8 bases are shared with TRBD2. V lost 1 base, J lost 2 bases, and 5 bases stayed unmatched. CDR3 length: 16 amino acids. Germline V gene lookup returns CDR1 LGHNA and CDR2 YSLEER.

The chain joins TRBV4-3 to TRBJ2-1, with TRBD2 matching 11 bases. This CDR3 is built from 15 residues. Germline V gene data show CDR1 as LGHNA and CDR2 as YSLEER. V shed 3 bases, J shed 5 bases, and the junction held 3 bases outside the gene matches. The CDR3 region has the DNA TGCGCCAGCAGCCAGGGGACTAGCGGAAACAATGAGCAGTTCTTC. This sequence encodes CASSQGTSGNNEQFF.

V and J are TRBV18 and TRBJ2-3; TRBD2 matches at 7 bases. J was trimmed by 0 bases and V by 5 bases; bases with no gene match: 5. Per the germline V gene, CDR1 is KGHSH and CDR2 is LQKENI. The CDR3 is 15 amino acids. CDR3 in DNA: TGTGCCAGCTCATCCCTAGCGGCTAGCACAGATACGCAGTATTTT. Its translation: CASSSLAASTDTQYF.

This chain links TRBV7-9 with TRBJ2-7; no clear D. Per the germline V gene, CDR1 is SEHNR and CDR2 is FQNEAQ (reference sequence). With 2 bases removed from V and 5 bases from J, the gap between germline ends came to 10 bases. This CDR3 is built from 13 residues. The CDR3 sequence is CASSLRVSDEQYF. DNA for the CDR3: TGTGCCAGCAGCTTACGGGTGTCCGACGAGCAGTACTTC.

This chain links TRBV6-5 with TRBJ1-2, with D hard to call. V lost 5 bases and J lost 8, with 18 bases in between. Germline CDR1 MNHEY, CDR2 SVGAGI. The CDR3 consists of 14 residues. The CDR3 spells CASSPNRGRGGYTF. In nucleotides, the CDR3 is TGTGCCAGCAGTCCGAACCGCGGGAGAGGAGGCTACACCTTC.